The 17 T cell receptor beta chains in this list originate from one sample, sequenced in a study of T cell responses to AZD1222 COVID-19 vaccine. The protocol was immunoSEQ multiplex PCR, while the TCRdb copy is restricted to in-frame clones and leaves out a portion. Of about 130,000 clones listed, less than 95% are singletons. Sequencing used peripheral blood, obtained on day 0 of MenACWY control vaccination. All receptors derive from an adult in good health.

The rearrangement links TRBV15 to TRBJ2-1; perhaps TRBD2 as D (6 bases). Germline V gene data show CDR1 as LNHNV and CDR2 as YYDKDF (reference sequence). The V gene lost 4 bases and the J gene lost 15 bases, with 19 bases spanning the gap. The CDR3 contains 13 residues. The CDR3 coding sequence is TGTGCCACCAGCACCTCCGAGACTAGTATCCGGTTCTTC. Protein sequence: CATSTSETSIRFF.

The CDR3 DNA follows: TGTGCCAGCAGTTTAAGTCTTTATGGCTACACCTTC. Translated, it gives CASSLSLYGYTF. The chain has TRBV28 and TRBJ1-2; D is undetermined. Looked up from germline, CDR1 is MDHEN and CDR2 is SYDVKM. V was clipped by 2 bases and J by 5 bases, with 6 bases between them. This CDR3 comprises 12 residues.

The V call is TRBV19, the J call TRBJ2-5; 8 bases align to TRBD2. Germline V gene data show CDR1 as LNHDA and CDR2 as SQIVND (reference sequence). This CDR3 is 15 amino acids long. V shed 6 bases and J 6 bases; nucleotides not matched to a gene: 12. The CDR3 spells CASRDRGGQRQTQYF. The CDR3 nucleotides read TGTGCCAGTAGAGATCGGGGGGGCCAGCGGCAGACCCAGTACTTC.

The sample holds a few counts of this clone. J is TRBJ2-5 and V is TRBV6-2 or TRBV6-3; D remains ambiguous. This CDR3 is 14 amino acids long. Trimming stripped 6 bases from V and 1 base from J, with 12 bases between. Germline V gives CDR1 MNHEY, CDR2 SVGEGT. The CDR3 sequence is CASSETVLQETQYF. For the CDR3, the DNA is TGTGCCAGCAGCGAGACTGTGCTCCAAGAGACCCAGTACTTC.

The chain is built from TRBV29-1 and TRBJ1-1, with a tentative D call TRBD1 (6 bases). Trimming pared 1 base from V and 5 bases from J, leaving 17 bases between. CDR1 and CDR2 from the germline V gene are SQVTM and ANQGSEA. CDR3 size: 15 residues. The CDR3 DNA sequence: TGCAGCGTTGAAGGAGGGTTAGGGGGAAGAACTGAAGCTTTCTTT. Encoded protein: CSVEGGLGGRTEAFF. Drawing the rest from reference TRBV29-1 and TRBJ1-1, the complete variable domain is SAVISQKPSRDICQRGTSLTIQCQVDSQVTMMFWYRQQPGQSLTLIATANQGSEATYESGFVIDKFPISRPNLTFSTLTVSNMSPEDSSIYLCSVEGGLGGRTEAFFGQGTRLTVV.

This clone came up a few times. The chain has TRBV27 and TRBJ2-1, with 7 bases identical to TRBD1. Germline V gene data show CDR1 as MNHEY and CDR2 as SMNVEV (reference sequence). V was clipped by 6 bases and J by 1 base; unmatched bases: 6. This CDR3 is 15 amino acids long. The CDR3 bases are TGTGCCAGCAGCCCACAGGGGAGATCCTACAATGAGCAGTTCTTC. Amino acids: CASSPQGRSYNEQFF.

The J gene is TRBJ2-6, the V gene TRBV4-3, with D unclear. Germline assignment: CDR1 LGHNA and CDR2 YSLEER. V was trimmed by 5 bases and J by 3 bases, leaving 8 bases between them. The CDR3 is 14 residues long. The CDR3 protein is CASSRNHGANVLTF. The CDR3 nucleotides read TGCGCCAGCAGCAGGAACCATGGGGCCAACGTCCTGACTTTC.

The chain has TRBV18 and TRBJ2-5; D uncertain. This CDR3 has 14 residues. Germline V gene lookup returns CDR1 KGHSH and CDR2 LQKENI. V lost 2 bases and J lost 7, with 14 bases in between. As DNA, the CDR3 is TGTGCCAGCTCACCAAATACGACCACCCTGACCCAGTACTTC. This gives the protein CASSPNTTTLTQYF.

The V and J genes are TRBV10-1 and TRBJ1-4; possible D gene TRBD1, 5 bases. This CDR3 contains 15 residues. The germline V gene has CDR1 WNHNN and CDR2 SYGVQD (reference sequence). V lost 0 bases and J lost 4, with 9 bases in between. This chain's CDR3 is CASSESGRGNEKLFF. CDR3 nucleotides: TGCGCCAGCAGTGAGTCAGGAAGGGGTAATGAAAAACTGTTTTTT.

V usage is TRBV30 and J usage is TRBJ2-7, with D hard to call. The germline V gene encodes CDR1 GTSNPN and CDR2 SVGIG (reference sequence). Trimming took 5 bases from V and 0 from J, leaving 14 bases between them. The CDR3 length is 14 residues. The CDR3 is CAWSSAGYSYEQYF. The CDR3 coding sequence is TGTGCCTGGTCGTCGGCCGGTTACTCCTACGAGCAGTACTTC.

The gene calls are TRBV6-4 and TRBJ2-2; D gene ambiguous. Trimming removed 6 bases from V and 3 bases from J, with 5 bases in between. There are 12 residues in the CDR3. The germline V gene encodes CDR1 MRHNA and CDR2 SNTAGT. The DNA for the CDR3 is TGTGCCAGCAGGGCATACACCGGGGAGCTGTTTTTT. Amino acids: CASRAYTGELFF.

CDR3 sequence (DNA): TGTGCCTGGAGACCAAGGGGCAATGAGCAGTTCTTC. It is translated as CAWRPRGNEQFF. The chain has TRBV30 and TRBJ2-1, with TRBD1 as a possible D gene (5 bases). This CDR3 has 12 residues. The V end lost 3 bases, the J end lost 6 bases, and 9 bases lay between the germline ends. Germline loops: CDR1 GTSNPN, CDR2 SVGIG (reference sequence). Based on the CDR3 plus reference TRBV30 and TRBJ2-1, the full variable domain is SQTIHQWPATLVQPVGSPLSLECTVEGTSNPNLYWYRQAAGRGLQLLFYSVGIGQISSEVPQNLSASRPQDRQFILSSKKLLLSDSGFYLCAWRPRGNEQFFGPGTRLTVL.

The CDR3 DNA reads as TGTGCCAGCTCACCCCACGGGGACCCGAGACCTTCACCCCTCCACTTT. Its protein is CASSPHGDPRPSPLHF. The genes are TRBV18 and TRBJ1-6, with D tentatively TRBD1 (5 bases). V lost 3 bases, J lost 9 bases, and 18 bases lay in between. CDR3 size: 16 residues. The germline V gene has CDR1 KGHSH and CDR2 LQKENI. Full variable domain (outside the CDR3, taken from reference TRBV18 and TRBJ1-6): NAGVMQNPRHLVRRRGQEARLRCSPMKGHSHVYWYRQLPEEGLKFMVYLQKENIIDESGMPKERFSAEFPKEGPSILRIQQVVRGDSAAYFCASSPHGDPRPSPLHFGNGTRLTVT.

CDR3 amino acids: CAIGAGGENQPQHF. CDR3 bases: TGTGCCATCGGGGCAGGGGGCGAGAATCAGCCCCAGCATTTT. The V call is TRBV10-3, the J call TRBJ1-5, with TRBD1 matching over 8 bases. Germline-derived CDR1 and CDR2 are ENHRY and SYGVKD. CDR3 size: 14 residues. V lost 8 bases to trimming and J lost 4 bases; unmatched junction nucleotides: 7.

This clone came up once. The rearrangement uses TRBV29-1 and TRBJ2-1, with D possibly being TRBD1 or TRBD2 (6 bases each). V was trimmed by 3 bases and J by 0 bases, leaving 12 bases between them. This CDR3 contains 15 residues. Germline CDR1 SQVTM, CDR2 ANQGSEA. In DNA, the CDR3 is TGCAGCGTTGAGGAGGGGGAAAGCTCCTACAATGAGCAGTTCTTC. Its translation is CSVEEGESSYNEQFF.

The chain couples TRBV4-1 to TRBJ1-3, with D possibly matching TRBD1 (6 bases). From germline, CDR1 is MGHRA and CDR2 YSYEKL. V lost 1 base and J lost 0, with 10 bases in between. CDR3 size: 16 residues. In nucleotides, the CDR3 is TGCGCCAGCAGCCAAGGGGGGGCCGACTCTGGAAACACCATATATTTT. Its protein is CASSQGGADSGNTIYF.

This clone was recorded only once. The V and J genes are TRBV19 and TRBJ1-1; D uncertain. This CDR3 region has 12 residues. The germline gives CDR1 LNHDA, CDR2 SQIVND (reference sequence). Trimming took off 9 bases at V and 5 bases at J, with 13 bases between the two ends. CDR3 residues: CASRPSRTEAFF. The CDR3 nucleotides are TGTGCCAGCAGACCCAGTCGGACTGAAGCTTTCTTT.